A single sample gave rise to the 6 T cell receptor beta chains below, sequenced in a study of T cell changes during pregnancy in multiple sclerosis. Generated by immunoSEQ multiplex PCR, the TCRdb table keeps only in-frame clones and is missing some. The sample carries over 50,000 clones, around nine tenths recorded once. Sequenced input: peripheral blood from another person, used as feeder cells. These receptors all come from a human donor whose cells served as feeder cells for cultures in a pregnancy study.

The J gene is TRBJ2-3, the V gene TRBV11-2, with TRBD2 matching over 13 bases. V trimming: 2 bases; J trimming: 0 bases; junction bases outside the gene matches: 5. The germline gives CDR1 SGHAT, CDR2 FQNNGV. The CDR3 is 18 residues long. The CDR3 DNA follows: TGTGCCAGCAGCTTAATCCCGGGACTAGCGGGGAGCACAGATACGCAGTATTTT. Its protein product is CASSLIPGLAGSTDTQYF.

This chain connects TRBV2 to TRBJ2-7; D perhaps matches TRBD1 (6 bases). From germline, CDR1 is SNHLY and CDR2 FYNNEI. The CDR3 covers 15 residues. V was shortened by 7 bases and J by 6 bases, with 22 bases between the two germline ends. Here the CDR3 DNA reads TGTGCCAGCACCTACAGGGCCTTGATGTGGAGCGAGCAGTACTTC. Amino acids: CASTYRALMWSEQYF.

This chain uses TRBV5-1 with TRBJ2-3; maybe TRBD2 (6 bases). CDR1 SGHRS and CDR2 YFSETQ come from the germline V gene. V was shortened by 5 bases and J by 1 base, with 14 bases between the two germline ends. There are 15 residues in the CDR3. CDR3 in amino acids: CASSNRGIGTDTQYF. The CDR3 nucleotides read TGCGCCAGCAGTAATCGGGGGATCGGCACAGATACGCAGTATTTT.

CDR3 sequence: CASSQVTGPWGEQFF. In DNA form, the CDR3 reads TGCGCCAGCAGCCAAGTAACAGGACCATGGGGTGAGCAGTTCTTC. J is TRBJ2-1 and V is TRBV4-3, with D tentatively TRBD1 (5 bases). Looked up from germline, CDR1 is LGHNA and CDR2 is YSLEER. V was clipped by 1 base and J by 9 bases, with 16 bases between them. The CDR3 covers 15 residues.

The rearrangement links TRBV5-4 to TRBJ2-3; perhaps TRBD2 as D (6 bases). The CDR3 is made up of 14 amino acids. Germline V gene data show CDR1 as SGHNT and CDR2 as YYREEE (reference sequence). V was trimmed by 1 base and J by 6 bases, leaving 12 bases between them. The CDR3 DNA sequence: TGTGCCAGCAGCTTGAGTAGCGGAGGGGATACGCAGTATTTT. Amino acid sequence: CASSLSSGGDTQYF.

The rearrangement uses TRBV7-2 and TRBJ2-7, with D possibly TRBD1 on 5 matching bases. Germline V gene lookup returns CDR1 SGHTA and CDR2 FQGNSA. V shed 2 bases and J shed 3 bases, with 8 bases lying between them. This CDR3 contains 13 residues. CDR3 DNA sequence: TGTGCCAGCAGCTTATCGACAGTCTACGAGCAGTACTTC. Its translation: CASSLSTVYEQYF.